The 24 T cell receptor beta chains listed next were all sequenced from one sample in a study of T-cell memory formation after mild COVID-19. TCRdb processed the 5' RACE reads anew with MiXCR; each CDR3 protein has one entry. Among about 250,000 distinct CDR3 sequences listed, approximately 15% were seen once. Material: PBMCs or a T cell subset sorted from them (not recorded which). Receptor source: an adult woman who had mild COVID-19 (a few samples of this study predate the infection). Cell type and time point are not known.

The genes are TRBV7-9 and TRBJ2-3; D remains ambiguous. Germline CDR1 reads SEHNR; CDR2 reads FQNEAQ (reference sequence). The CDR3 covers 14 residues. V lost 0 bases and J lost 9, with 13 bases in between. The chain's CDR3 is CASSLALVPETQYF. The DNA of the CDR3 is TGTGCCAGCAGCTTAGCTCTAGTGCCTGAAACGCAGTATTTT.

The CDR3: CASSQYGQGHTEAFF. The DNA of the CDR3 is TGTGCCAGCAGCCAATACGGACAGGGGCACACTGAAGCTTTCTTT. The genes are TRBV16 and TRBJ1-1, with 9 bases that match TRBD1. This CDR3 is 15 amino acids long. The V and J ends lost 1 base and 3 bases, in that order; junction bases with no gene match: 3. Germline-derived CDR1 and CDR2 are KGHSY and FQNENV.

This clonotype has a handful of counts. The CDR3 spells CSVEGGQGYNEQFF. The CDR3 DNA reads as TGCAGCGTTGAAGGGGGACAGGGCTACAATGAGCAGTTCTTC. The chain combines TRBV29-1 with TRBJ2-1, with 9 positions matching TRBD1. The V gene's germline CDR1 is SQVTM and CDR2 ANQGSEA. The CDR3 covers 14 residues. Germline trimming cut 1 base from V and 3 bases from J; bases unmatched to any gene: 1.

The chain joins TRBV7-9 to TRBJ2-2; 10 nucleotides match TRBD1. Germline lookup yields CDR1 SEHNR and CDR2 FQNEAQ (reference sequence). The CDR3 spans 16 residues. V dropped 6 bases and J dropped 2; count of bases not matched to a gene: 6. The CDR3 here is CASRQRTGGNTGELFF. CDR3 bases: TGTGCCAGCAGGCAACGGACAGGGGGTAACACCGGGGAGCTGTTTTTT.

This chain uses TRBV3-1 with TRBJ2-7; D gene uncertain. Trimming shortened V by 0 bases and J by 0 bases, and 12 bases separated the two germline ends. The germline V gene has CDR1 LGHDT and CDR2 YNNKEL (reference sequence). This CDR3 region has 16 residues. This CDR3 is CASSQDPTAYSYEQYF. CDR3 bases: TGTGCCAGCAGCCAAGACCCGACCGCGTACTCCTACGAGCAGTACTTC.

The chain employs TRBV4-2 and TRBJ1-5, with TRBD1 as a possible D gene (5 bases). This CDR3 has 15 residues. Germline V gives CDR1 LGHNA, CDR2 YNFKEQ. The V gene lost 1 base and the J gene lost 6 bases, with 13 bases spanning the gap. The CDR3, as DNA: TGTGCCAGCAGCCAAGGCCCCATCGGGGGTCAGCCCCAGCATTTT. This encodes CASSQGPIGGQPQHF.

This clonotype was seen more than once but under ten times. V gene TRBV9 combines with J gene TRBJ2-5, with D perhaps TRBD1 (6 bases). The ends were cut back, 4 bases at V and 4 bases at J, with 17 bases in the middle. There are 15 residues in the CDR3. Per the germline V gene, CDR1 is SGDLS and CDR2 is YYNGEE. The chain's CDR3 is CASSIDPTGTETQYF. Written as DNA, the CDR3 is TGTGCCAGCAGCATAGATCCTACAGGGACAGAGACCCAGTACTTC.

The rearrangement joins TRBV11-1 to TRBJ2-1; TRBD1 is a possible D gene (6 bases). With 7 bases removed from V and 5 bases from J, the gap between germline ends came to 12 bases. Germline CDR1 reads SGHAT; CDR2 reads FQDESV (reference sequence). The CDR3 covers 13 residues. CDR3 coding DNA: TGTGCCAGCACCGGACAGTACCACAATGAGCAGTTCTTC. This translates into CASTGQYHNEQFF. Based on the CDR3 plus reference TRBV11-1 and TRBJ2-1, the full variable domain is EAEVAQSPRYKITEKSQAVAFWCDPISGHATLYWYRQILGQGPELLVQFQDESVVDDSQLPKDRFSAERLKGVDSTLKIQPAELGDSAMYLCASTGQYHNEQFFGPGTRLTVL.

This CDR3 reads CATSESGRNEQFF. CDR3 in DNA: TGTGCCACCAGTGAAAGCGGTAGAAATGAGCAGTTCTTC. The chain employs TRBV24-1 and TRBJ2-1; maybe TRBD2 (5 bases). Trimming stripped 4 bases from V and 7 bases from J, with 10 bases between. The CDR3 contains 13 residues. Germline V gene data show CDR1 as KGHDR and CDR2 as SFDVKD.

The chain couples TRBV7-9 to TRBJ2-3; D may be TRBD1 (7 bases). Germline V gene sequence: CDR1 SEHNR, CDR2 FQNEAQ (reference sequence). Trimming shortened V by 5 bases and J by 0 bases, and 15 bases separated the two germline ends. There are 16 residues in the CDR3. CDR3 residues: CASSAQAGQSTDTQYF. CDR3 sequence (DNA): TGTGCCAGCAGCGCCCAGGCGGGACAGAGCACAGATACGCAGTATTTT. The variable domain in full, with the rest retrieved from reference TRBV7-9 and TRBJ2-3, is DTGVSQNPRHKITKRGQNVTFRCDPISEHNRLYWYRQTLGQGPEFLTYFQNEAQLEKSRLLSDRFSAERPKGSFSTLEIQRTEQGDSAMYLCASSAQAGQSTDTQYFGPGTRLTVL.

This clonotype has only a few counts. V is TRBV4-1 and J is TRBJ2-6; 10 bases fit TRBD2. Germline assignment: CDR1 MGHRA and CDR2 YSYEKL. This CDR3 has 17 amino acids. Trimming removed 5 bases from V and 4 bases from J; junction bases left unmatched: 8. CDR3: CASSTSGASVGANVLTF. CDR3 bases: TGCGCCAGCAGCACTAGCGGGGCTAGCGTCGGGGCCAACGTCCTGACTTTC.

The chain links TRBV5-1 to TRBJ1-1; 7 positions agree with TRBD1. From germline, CDR1 is SGHRS and CDR2 YFSETQ. CDR3 size: 12 residues. V gave up 4 bases and J gave up 11 bases; unmatched junction bases: 8. DNA for the CDR3: TGCGCCAGCAGCATAGCAGGGGGGATGGCTTTCTTT. Its protein is CASSIAGGMAFF.

This chain links TRBV12-3 or TRBV12-4 with TRBJ1-5; D might be TRBD1 (5 bases). The CDR3 contains 15 residues. V lost 5 bases to trimming and J lost 5 bases, with 16 bases between them. CDR3: CASSPPGQVDQPQHF. In DNA form, the CDR3 reads TGTGCCAGCAGTCCCCCGGGGCAAGTGGATCAGCCCCAGCATTTT.

This chain connects TRBV27 to TRBJ2-7; D unresolved. Trimming removed 7 bases from V and 10 bases from J, with 11 bases in between. The CDR3 is made up of 10 amino acids. CDR1 is MNHEY, CDR2 SMNVEV, per germline (reference sequence). CDR3 in amino acids: CASTKTRQYF. CDR3 in DNA: TGTGCCAGCACCAAGACCCGCCAGTACTTC.

J is TRBJ1-5 and V is TRBV19; 9 bases agree with TRBD1. The CDR3 loop spans 12 amino acids. The ends lost 3 bases at V and 12 bases at J; junction bases unmatched: 3. Germline CDR1 and CDR2: LNHDA and SQIVND (reference sequence). The CDR3 region is CASSIRDRVQHF. The CDR3 coding sequence is TGTGCCAGTAGTATCCGGGACAGGGTCCAGCATTTT.

The gene calls are TRBV7-6 and TRBJ2-3; D remains ambiguous. The germline gives CDR1 SGHVS, CDR2 FNYEAQ. The CDR3 sequence is 13 residues long. Trimming took off 6 bases at V and 2 bases at J, with 9 bases between the two ends. CDR3 nucleotide sequence: TGTGCCAGCAGTTCAAGCCCCACAGATACGCAGTATTTT. Translating it yields CASSSSPTDTQYF.

The J gene is TRBJ1-4, the V gene TRBV5-1; D is unclear. V lost 5 bases and J 0 bases, leaving 2 bases between the germline ends. CDR1 and CDR2 from the germline V gene are SGHRS and YFSETQ. The CDR3 consists of 12 residues. CDR3 residues: CASRATNEKLFF. CDR3 DNA: TGCGCCAGCAGGGCAACTAATGAAAAACTGTTTTTT.

This rearrangement joins TRBV5-4 to TRBJ2-3; D call uncertain. The V and J ends lost 0 bases and 1 base respectively, with 15 bases between them. The CDR3 sequence is 17 residues long. Germline CDR1 and CDR2: SGHNT and YYREEE (reference sequence). The CDR3 coding sequence is TGTGCCAGCAGCTTGGGGGGTTTTACAACCGGCACAGATACGCAGTATTTT. Its translation: CASSLGGFTTGTDTQYF.

The sample holds a few counts of this clonotype. The rearrangement links TRBV7-2 to TRBJ1-1, with D perhaps matching TRBD1 (6 bases). CDR1 is SGHTA and CDR2 is FQGNSA in the germline V gene. V dropped 10 bases and J dropped 0 bases, with 15 bases sitting between them. This CDR3 is 14 amino acids long. Written as DNA, the CDR3 is TGTGCCACCCGGACAGCAAGGGTGAACACTGAAGCTTTCTTT. This gives the protein CATRTARVNTEAFF.

The V call is TRBV4-2, the J call TRBJ2-1; 10 bases are shared with TRBD2. With 4 bases clipped from V and 8 bases from J, the junction kept 11 bases outside the gene matches. The V gene's germline CDR1 is LGHNA and CDR2 YNFKEQ. The CDR3 consists of 16 residues. CDR3 coding DNA: TGTGCCAGCAGCCCTAGGGCTAGCGGGAGTGGAGATGAGCAGTTCTTC. Residues: CASSPRASGSGDEQFF.

The chain links TRBV5-6 to TRBJ1-4; maybe TRBD1 (5 bases). CDR1 is SGHDT, CDR2 YYEEEE, per germline. Trimming cost V 0 bases and J 0 bases, with 12 bases left between them. This CDR3 has 17 residues. CDR3 region: CASSLAGAQATNEKLFF. The CDR3 coding sequence is TGTGCCAGCAGCTTGGCCGGGGCACAAGCAACTAATGAAAAACTGTTTTTT.

This chain joins TRBV3-1 and TRBJ2-5; a weak D match, TRBD1 (5 bases). CDR1 and CDR2 from the germline V gene are LGHDT and YNNKEL (reference sequence). V was trimmed by 2 bases and J by 9 bases, leaving 19 bases between them. This CDR3 has 15 residues. DNA of the CDR3: TGTGCCAGCAGCCAAACAACCGACAGAGGATCTTCCCAGTACTTC. Its protein is CASSQTTDRGSSQYF.

V gene TRBV6-6 combines with J gene TRBJ2-7, with 7 bases fitting TRBD2. Per the germline V gene, CDR1 is MNHNY and CDR2 is SVGAGI (reference sequence). CDR3 length equals 17 residues. Trimming took 0 bases from V and 2 from J; bases not matched to a gene: 10. This chain's CDR3 is CASSYSGAGSGAYEQYF. The CDR3 DNA sequence: TGTGCCAGCAGTTACTCGGGCGCGGGGAGCGGGGCCTACGAGCAGTACTTC.

There are a few counts of this clonotype. The rearrangement joins TRBV19 to TRBJ1-5; possible D gene TRBD1, 5 bases. Germline CDR1 reads LNHDA; CDR2 reads SQIVND (reference sequence). Trimming took off 3 bases at V and 2 bases at J, with 11 bases between the two ends. The CDR3 consists of 15 residues. Here the CDR3 DNA reads TGTGCCAGTAGTATGGTCAGGGCTCGCAATCAGCCCCAGCATTTT. As protein: CASSMVRARNQPQHF.